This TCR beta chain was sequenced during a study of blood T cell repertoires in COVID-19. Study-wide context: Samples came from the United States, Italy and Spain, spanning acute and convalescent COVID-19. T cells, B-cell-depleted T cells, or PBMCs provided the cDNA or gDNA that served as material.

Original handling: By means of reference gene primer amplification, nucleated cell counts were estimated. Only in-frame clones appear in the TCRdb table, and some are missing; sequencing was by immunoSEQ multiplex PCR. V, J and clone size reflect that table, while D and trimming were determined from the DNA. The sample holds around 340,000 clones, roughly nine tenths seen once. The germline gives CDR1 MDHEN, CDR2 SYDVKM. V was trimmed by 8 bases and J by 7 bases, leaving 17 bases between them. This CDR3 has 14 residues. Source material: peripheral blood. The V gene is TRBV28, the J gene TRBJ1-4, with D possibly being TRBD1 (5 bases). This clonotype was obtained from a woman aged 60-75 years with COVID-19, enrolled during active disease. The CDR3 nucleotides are TGTGCCAGCTCGAGGGGACGGAGGGGTGAAAAACTGTTTTTT. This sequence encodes CASSRGRRGEKLFF.